The 8 T cell receptor beta chains reported below all come from one sample, sequenced in a study of blood T cell repertoires in COVID-19. Produced via immunoSEQ multiplex PCR; TCRdb's table is partial and in-frame only. The table includes roughly 300,000 clones, 88% detected once. Sequences were obtained from peripheral blood. The receptor set was obtained from a man aged 18 to 29 with active or convalescent COVID-19.

The rearrangement links TRBV10-3 to TRBJ2-7; 7 bases are a match to TRBD1. Germline values: CDR1 ENHRY, CDR2 SYGVKD. With 5 bases clipped from V and 2 bases from J, the junction kept 18 bases outside the gene matches. The CDR3 runs to 18 residues. The CDR3 bases are TGTGCCATCAGTTCCCCAGCGACAGGGTCGAGGGGTACCTACGAGCAGTACTTC. It codes for CAISSPATGSRGTYEQYF.

The V gene is TRBV5-1, the J gene TRBJ1-6; D may be TRBD1 (5 bases). Trimming stripped 0 bases from V and 9 bases from J, with 10 bases between. This CDR3 region has 14 residues. Germline V gene data show CDR1 as SGHRS and CDR2 as YFSETQ. The CDR3 reads CASSLAGHGSPLHF. The CDR3 coding sequence is TGCGCCAGCAGCTTGGCCGGACACGGTTCACCCCTCCACTTT.

This clone has only one observation. V usage is TRBV3-1 (or the pseudogene TRBV3-2) and J usage is TRBJ1-2; D is undetermined. This CDR3 has 13 residues. Trimming removed 1 base from V and 8 bases from J, with 11 bases in between. In germline, CDR1 is LGHDT, CDR2 YNNKEL (reference sequence). CDR3 sequence (DNA): TGTGCCAGCAGCCAAGCGAGACTAGGGGGCTACACCTTC. Translation gives CASSQARLGGYTF.

The gene calls are TRBV7-9 and TRBJ1-4, with 7 nucleotides matching TRBD1. This CDR3 is 18 amino acids long. Trimming at V came to 0 bases and at J to 5 bases, leaving 12 bases not matched to a gene. Germline V gene sequence: CDR1 SEHNR, CDR2 FQNEAQ (reference sequence). In DNA form, the CDR3 reads TGTGCCAGCAGCTTAGCTGACAGGGTAGGGCCTCTGAATGAAAAACTGTTTTTT. The encoded protein is CASSLADRVGPLNEKLFF.

The chain recombines TRBV6-5 with TRBJ2-7, with TRBD1 as a possible D gene (6 bases). The V end lost 1 base, the J end lost 0 bases, and 13 bases lay between the germline ends. The germline gives CDR1 MNHEY, CDR2 SVGAGI. The length of the CDR3 is 16 residues. The CDR3, as DNA: TGTGCCAGCAGTTACTTCTCGGGGACACACTCCTACGAGCAGTACTTC. It encodes CASSYFSGTHSYEQYF.

J is TRBJ2-7 and V is TRBV3-1 (or the pseudogene TRBV3-2), with TRBD1 matching over 7 bases. Trimming took 4 bases from V and 4 from J; bases not matched to a gene: 4. Germline V CDR1 and CDR2: LGHDT, YNNKEL (reference sequence). CDR3 length: 13 residues. CDR3 region: CASSPGTEYEQYF. The CDR3 DNA sequence: TGTGCCAGCAGCCCCGGGACAGAATACGAGCAGTACTTC.

V is TRBV29-1 and J is TRBJ2-5; TRBD2 aligns across 13 bases. Germline V CDR1 and CDR2: SQVTM, ANQGSEA. This CDR3 has 16 residues. The V and J ends lost 4 bases and 5 bases, in that order; junction bases with no gene match: 10. The CDR3 DNA reads as TGCAGCGTTGGGGGGACTAGCGGGACCCTCGGGGAGACCCAGTACTTC. Amino acids: CSVGGTSGTLGETQYF.

The chain combines TRBV3-1 (or the pseudogene TRBV3-2) with TRBJ2-1; D uncertain. CDR3 size: 15 residues. Germline V gene lookup returns CDR1 LGHDT and CDR2 YNNKEL (reference sequence). With 0 bases removed from V and 1 base from J, the gap between germline ends came to 7 bases. The CDR3 region has the DNA TGTGCCAGCAGCCAAGATACTTCTTCCTACAATGAGCAGTTCTTC. Its translation is CASSQDTSSYNEQFF.